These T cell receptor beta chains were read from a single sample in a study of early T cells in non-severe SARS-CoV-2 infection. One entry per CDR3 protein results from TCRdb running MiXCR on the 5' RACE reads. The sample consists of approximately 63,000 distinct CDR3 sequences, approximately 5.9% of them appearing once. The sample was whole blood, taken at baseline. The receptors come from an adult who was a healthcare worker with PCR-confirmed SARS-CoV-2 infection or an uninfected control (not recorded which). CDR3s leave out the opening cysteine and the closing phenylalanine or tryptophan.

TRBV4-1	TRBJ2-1	ASSQESQRAYNEQF
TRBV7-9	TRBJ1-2	ASSVGQNYGYT
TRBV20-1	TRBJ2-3	SASPLGSGVTDTQY
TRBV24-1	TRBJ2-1	ATSESGHYYNEQF
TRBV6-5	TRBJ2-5	ASSYGQGQETQY
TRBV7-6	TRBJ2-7	ASSLARGLAGVEQY
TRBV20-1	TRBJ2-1	SALGLGAHNEQF
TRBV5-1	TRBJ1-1	ASSLLGVGTEAF
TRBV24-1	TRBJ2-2	ATSDLGTGDTGELF
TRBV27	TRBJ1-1	ASSLYGRGTEAF
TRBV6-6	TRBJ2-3	ASSWTSGRGDTQY
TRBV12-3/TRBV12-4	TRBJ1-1	ASSLWQGGLTEAF
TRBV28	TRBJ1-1	ASRDWTGSDTEAF
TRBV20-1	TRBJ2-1	SARGPTSGIHEQF
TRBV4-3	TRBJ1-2	ASSQEGGQRSNYGYT
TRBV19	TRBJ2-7	ASSGQTDLEQY
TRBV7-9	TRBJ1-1	ASTPMGAGTEAF
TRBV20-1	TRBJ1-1	SAEKQVMNTEAF
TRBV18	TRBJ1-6	ASSPPRSGNSPLH
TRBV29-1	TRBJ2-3	SGTGTTSTDTQY
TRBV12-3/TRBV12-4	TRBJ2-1	ASSPGLFLYNEQF
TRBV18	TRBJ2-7	ASSLGQGKPYEQY
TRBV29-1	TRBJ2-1	SVERETDNEQF
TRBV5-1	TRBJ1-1	ASSLAWDSSAF
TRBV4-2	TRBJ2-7	ASSQDTRNEQY
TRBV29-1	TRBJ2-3	SGQVSTDTQY
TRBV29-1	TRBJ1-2	SVVEISNYGYT
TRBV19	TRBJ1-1	ASSIWGLTGRWDTEAF
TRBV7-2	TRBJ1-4	ASSLYSGGPTNEKLF
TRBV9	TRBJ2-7	ASSAGQGPTEQY
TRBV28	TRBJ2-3	ASSFTGGTDTQY
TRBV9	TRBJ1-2	ASSVGGSPNYGYT
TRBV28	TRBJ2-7	ASRRQGGYEQY
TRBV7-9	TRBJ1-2	ASSLIIQTYYGYT
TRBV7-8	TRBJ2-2	ASSLAREGVNTGELF
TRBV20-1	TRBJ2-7	SARDLASPYEQY
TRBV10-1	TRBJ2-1	ASSEVTSGRQF
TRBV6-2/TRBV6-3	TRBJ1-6	ASSLDQATLH
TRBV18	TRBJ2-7	ASSPDEYEQY
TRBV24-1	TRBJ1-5	ATSDSTFQGSQPQH